This T cell receptor (beta chain) was recovered during a study of PD-1 blockade in classical Hodgkin lymphoma. Findings and limits, study-wide: Healthy donors reportedly exceeded newly diagnosed patients in baseline TCR diversity. Lower baseline TCR diversity marked trial partial responders and progressors. The drivers behind the repertoire differences, possibly disease activity or prior therapy, remain undefined.

Produced via immunoSEQ multiplex PCR; TCRdb's table is partial and in-frame only. The data show 84,000 or so clones, about 90% seen once. Each of the patients experienced relapse following autologous stem cell transplantation, and their brentuximab vedotin exposure differed. Concerning this clone: Its antigen is unknown.

This CDR3 contains 15 residues. The ends lost 6 bases at V and 2 bases at J; junction bases unmatched: 5. CDR1 is MNHEY and CDR2 is SVGAGI in the germline V gene. The V and J genes are TRBV6-5 and TRBJ2-2; TRBD1 matches at 8 bases. This receptor was taken from a human donor with classical Hodgkin lymphoma. The starting material was peripheral blood mononuclear cells (PBMCs), obtained before the second cycle of nivolumab. The CDR3 reads CASRADRENTGELFF. The DNA of the CDR3 is TGTGCCAGCAGAGCGGACAGGGAAAACACCGGGGAGCTGTTTTTT.